This T cell receptor beta chain was captured in a study of T cells in Graves' hyperthyroidism and ophthalmopathy. Study-level points and caveats: Most expanded thyroid clonotypes above 0.001 also appeared in blood.

CDR1 is MDHEN and CDR2 is SYDVKM in the germline V gene. The J segment lost 4 bases and the V segment lost 0 bases, leaving 13 bases of the junction unmatched. This CDR3 region has 19 residues. There were TCR beta CDR3 regions amplified from RNA transcripts. During a first-round RT-PCR of the TCR CDR3, the HTBI primer set was used. TCRdb re-called the multiplex PCR reads through MiXCR, storing one row per CDR3 protein. This table holds 200,000 to 250,000 distinct CDR3 sequences, roughly 17% found once. Graves' hyperthyroidism qualified as stable when ophthalmopathy did not progress within 18 months. Hyperthyroidism was newly diagnosed in patients aged 18 to 65 (duration under 2 months). Diagnoses were made from clinical symptoms, serum measures (thyroxine and TRAb), thyroid ultrasound and orbital computed tomography. At least ten counts were recorded for this clonotype. Its antigen is not identified.

This clonotype was sampled from a man over 45 with Graves' hyperthyroidism. The material sequenced was blood. This rearrangement joins TRBV28 to TRBJ2-3; 10 positions agree with TRBD2. The CDR3 spells CASSLWDLTSGRLADTQYF. As DNA, the CDR3 is TGTGCCAGCAGTTTATGGGACCTGACTAGCGGGCGCCTCGCAGATACGCAGTATTTT.